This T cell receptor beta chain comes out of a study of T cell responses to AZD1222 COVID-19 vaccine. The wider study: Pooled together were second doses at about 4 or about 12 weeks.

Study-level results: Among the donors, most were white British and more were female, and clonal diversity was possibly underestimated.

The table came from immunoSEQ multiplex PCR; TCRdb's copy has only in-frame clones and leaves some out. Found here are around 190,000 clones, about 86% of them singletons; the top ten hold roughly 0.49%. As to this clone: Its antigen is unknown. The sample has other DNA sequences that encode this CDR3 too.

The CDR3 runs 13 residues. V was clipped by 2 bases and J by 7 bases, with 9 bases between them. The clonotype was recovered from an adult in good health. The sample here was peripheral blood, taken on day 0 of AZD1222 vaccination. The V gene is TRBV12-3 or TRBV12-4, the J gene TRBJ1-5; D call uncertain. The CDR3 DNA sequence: TGTGCCAGCAGTTTATCGTTGGGGCAGCCCCAGCATTTT. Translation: CASSLSLGQPQHF.